The 16 T cell receptor beta chains below were found in one sample sequenced in a study of identical twins (dated by TCRdb to 2016 to 2018). The receptor library was made with 5' RACE. Instrument on record: Illumina HiSeq 2000. The public reads were quality trimmed at Q25 with fastp and then assembled into clones with MiXCR by TCRdb, keeping productive beta chains. Entries that share a CDR3 protein sequence are merged under the most common genes and DNA. The table for this sample lists around 480,000 distinct CDR3 sequences; 13% to 15% of them were counted only once. The biggest ten clones account for 0.98% of the sample. These data were also reused for a study on yellow fever vaccine responses in identical twins.

Sequencing was done on a sample of CD4+ T cells sorted from blood. These receptors were taken from a woman younger than 35 in good health.

The chain links TRBV25-1 to TRBJ2-1, with 8 nucleotides matching TRBD2. This CDR3 is 14 amino acids long. The trim removed 7 bases at V and 4 bases at J, leaving 6 bases unmatched. CDR1 MGHDK and CDR2 SYGVNS come from the germline V gene. The CDR3 DNA is TGTGCCAGCAAAGGAGCGGGAGCTTACAATGAGCAGTTCTTC. This encodes CASKGAGAYNEQFF.

A few counts support this clonotype. The chain is built from TRBV20-1 and TRBJ2-1; TRBD2 agrees at 9 bases. This CDR3 contains 18 residues. J gave up 0 bases and V 5 bases, and 14 bases lay outside the gene matches. The germline V gene encodes CDR1 DFQATT and CDR2 SNEGSKA (reference sequence). For the CDR3, the DNA is TGCAGTGCTGCTTTGGTAGCGGGAGCCTCGAGCTCCTACAATGAGCAGTTCTTC. It codes for CSAALVAGASSSYNEQFF.

The sample holds a few counts of this clonotype. The chain has TRBV20-1 and TRBJ2-3; 7 nucleotides agree with TRBD2. Germline values: CDR1 DFQATT, CDR2 SNEGSKA (reference sequence). With 5 bases clipped from V and 4 bases from J, the junction kept 15 bases outside the gene matches. The CDR3 length is 16 residues. The chain's CDR3 is CSADSRGGRGSDTQYF. DNA of the CDR3: TGCAGTGCTGACAGTCGTGGCGGGAGAGGGTCAGATACGCAGTATTTT.

This chain joins TRBV7-2 and TRBJ1-2; D possibly corresponds to TRBD1 (5 bases). V lost 5 bases and J lost 8, with 21 bases in between. Germline V gene lookup returns CDR1 SGHTA and CDR2 FQGNSA. There are 15 residues in the CDR3. The CDR3 spells CASSPRRQGYNGYTF. In nucleotides, the CDR3 is TGTGCCAGCAGCCCTAGGAGGCAGGGCTACAACGGCTACACCTTC.

This clonotype was picked up a small number of times. The CDR3 region has the DNA TGTGCCATCGGAGGGCAGGGGGCGGTTGTGGCTTTCTTT. It specifies CAIGGQGAVVAFF. The chain has TRBV10-3 and TRBJ1-1; 8 bases fit TRBD1. The length of the CDR3 is 13 residues. The V segment lost 8 bases and the J segment 11 bases; nucleotides outside the gene matches: 13. Germline V CDR1 and CDR2: ENHRY, SYGVKD.

In this sample, this clonotype turned up a few times. The chain has TRBV7-2 and TRBJ2-7; possibly TRBD2 for D (6 bases). CDR1 and CDR2 from the germline V gene are SGHTA and FQGNSA. V shed 5 bases and J shed 0 bases, with 14 bases lying between them. The CDR3 has 15 residues. The CDR3, as DNA: TGTGCCAGCAGCCTAGGAGCGGGTATCTCCTACGAGCAGTACTTC. Encoded protein: CASSLGAGISYEQYF. The variable domain in full, with the rest retrieved from reference TRBV7-2 and TRBJ2-7, is GAGVSQSPSNKVTEKGKDVELRCDPISGHTALYWYRQSLGQGLEFLIYFQGNSAPDKSGLPSDRFSAERTGGSVSTLTIQRTQQEDSAVYLCASSLGAGISYEQYFGPGTRLTVT.

This clonotype has more than one count but fewer than ten. The chain has TRBV11-2 and TRBJ2-3; the match to TRBD2 covers 7 bases. The ends lost 5 bases at V and 1 base at J; junction bases unmatched: 18. Germline lookup yields CDR1 SGHAT and CDR2 FQNNGV. The CDR3 has 19 amino acids. CDR3 region: CASSPRLGGGILGTDTQYF. The CDR3 DNA reads TGTGCCAGCAGCCCGCGCCTGGGCGGGGGTATTTTGGGCACAGATACGCAGTATTTT.

This clonotype appeared a few times. The chain has TRBV21-1 and TRBJ2-1; TRBD1, the table's D call, was not compared with the DNA. TRBV21-1 has pseudogene status. The CDR3 consists of 15 residues. This chain's CDR3 is CASSYRDREYNEQFF. CDR3 bases: TGTGCCAGCAGTTATCGGGACAGGGAGTACAATGAGCAGTTCTTC.

This clonotype was detected only a few times. The rearrangement joins TRBV12-3 or TRBV12-4 to TRBJ1-2, with D possibly matching TRBD1 (5 bases). The CDR3 totals 12 residues. Trimming left V 6 bases short and J 6 bases short, with 11 bases between. The CDR3 is CASSPRDHGYTF. As DNA, the CDR3 is TGTGCCAGCAGCCCTCGGGACCATGGCTACACCTTC.

The chain has TRBV20-1 and TRBJ1-1, with D tentatively TRBD1 (6 bases). Trimming stripped 7 bases from V and 2 bases from J, with 17 bases between. CDR3 length equals 14 residues. Germline loops: CDR1 DFQATT, CDR2 SNEGSKA (reference sequence). CDR3 region: CSGGAWGGNTEAFF. CDR3 bases: TGCAGTGGGGGGGCGTGGGGAGGAAACACTGAAGCTTTCTTT.

In its sample, this clonotype was seen many times. The rearrangement uses TRBV7-2 and TRBJ2-7; D is unclear. The CDR3 is 11 amino acids. CDR1 and CDR2 from the germline V gene are SGHTA and FQGNSA. V was clipped by 3 bases and J by 7 bases, with 7 bases between them. The CDR3 sequence: CASSFPGEQYF. The CDR3 DNA reads TGTGCCAGCAGCTTTCCCGGTGAGCAGTACTTC. Together with reference TRBV7-2 and TRBJ2-7, the CDR3 gives the full variable domain: GAGVSQSPSNKVTEKGKDVELRCDPISGHTALYWYRQSLGQGLEFLIYFQGNSAPDKSGLPSDRFSAERTGGSVSTLTIQRTQQEDSAVYLCASSFPGEQYFGPGTRLTVT.

This clonotype came up a few times. The CDR3 is CASSLQGHQTYEQYF. The CDR3 bases are TGTGCCAGCAGCTTACAGGGCCATCAAACCTACGAGCAGTACTTC. The rearrangement uses TRBV7-8 and TRBJ2-7; possibly TRBD1 for D (5 bases). The CDR3 sequence is 15 residues long. Germline V gene data show CDR1 as SGHVS and CDR2 as FQNEAQ. The V gene lost 2 bases and the J gene lost 2 bases, with 13 bases spanning the gap.

This clonotype was recorded only once. The chain has TRBV6-2 or TRBV6-3 and TRBJ2-7; D is ambiguous. V lost 2 bases and J lost 6, with 8 bases in between. This CDR3 spans 12 amino acids. The germline V gene has CDR1 MNHEY and CDR2 SVGEGT. CDR3 sequence (DNA): TGTGCCAGCAGTTACCTAGATTCCGAGCAGTACTTC. It encodes CASSYLDSEQYF.

J is TRBJ2-3 and V is TRBV10-3, with TRBD2 matching over 9 bases. Trimming took 2 bases from V and 3 from J; bases not matched to a gene: 6. The CDR3 contains 16 residues. Germline V gene sequence: CDR1 ENHRY, CDR2 SYGVKD. The CDR3 sequence: CAISEASSGATDTQYF. DNA for the CDR3: TGTGCCATCAGTGAGGCTTCTAGCGGGGCTACAGATACGCAGTATTTT.

This chain joins TRBV15 and TRBJ1-2; D is possibly TRBD1 (6 bases). The CDR3 is 14 amino acids. Germline V gives CDR1 LNHNV, CDR2 YYDKDF (reference sequence). V lost 3 bases and J 6 bases, leaving 14 bases between the germline ends. In DNA form, the CDR3 reads TGTGCCACCAGCAGGGTATTACAGGGAAATGGCTACACCTTC. Protein sequence: CATSRVLQGNGYTF. Combining the CDR3 with reference TRBV15 and TRBJ1-2 gives the whole variable domain DAMVIQNPRYQVTQFGKPVTLSCSQTLNHNVMYWYQQKSSQAPKLLFHYYDKDFNNEADTPDNFQSRRPNTSFCFLDIRSPGLGDTAMYLCATSRVLQGNGYTFGSGTRLTVV.

This clonotype was seen a handful of times. The rearrangement uses TRBV15 and TRBJ2-6, with D perhaps TRBD2 (7 bases). The CDR3 loop spans 18 amino acids. V was cut by 0 bases and J by 0 bases, with 12 bases left in between. Germline V gene lookup returns CDR1 LNHNV and CDR2 YYDKDF (reference sequence). In nucleotides, the CDR3 is TGTGCCACCAGCAGAGATGGGGGGGGGGCCTCTGGGGCCAACGTCCTGACTTTC. Translating it yields CATSRDGGGASGANVLTF.